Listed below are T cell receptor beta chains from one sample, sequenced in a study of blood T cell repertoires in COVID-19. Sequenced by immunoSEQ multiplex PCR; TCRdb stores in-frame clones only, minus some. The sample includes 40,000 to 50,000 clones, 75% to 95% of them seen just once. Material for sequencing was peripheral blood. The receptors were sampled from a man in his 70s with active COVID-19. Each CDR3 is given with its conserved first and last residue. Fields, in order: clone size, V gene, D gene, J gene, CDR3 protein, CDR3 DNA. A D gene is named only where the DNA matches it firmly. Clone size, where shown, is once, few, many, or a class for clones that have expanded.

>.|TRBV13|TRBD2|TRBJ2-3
CASSRDLLAGGTDTQYF
TGTGCCAGCAGCCGAGACCTCCTAGCGGGGGGCACAGATACGCAGTATTTT
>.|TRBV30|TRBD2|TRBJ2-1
CAWSGKAGYTNSYNEQFF
TGTGCCTGGAGTGGGAAAGCGGGGTATACGAACTCCTACAATGAGCAGTTCTTC
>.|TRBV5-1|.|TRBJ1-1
CASSLELANTEAFF
TGCGCCAGCAGCTTGGAGCTAGCGAACACTGAAGCTTTCTTT
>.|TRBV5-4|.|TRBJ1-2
CASSLFSSTNYGYTF
TGTGCCAGCAGCTTGTTTTCTTCTACTAACTATGGCTACACCTTC
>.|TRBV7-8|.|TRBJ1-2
CASSLKGNGLYGYTF
TGTGCCAGCAGCTTAAAGGGGAATGGCCTCTATGGCTACACCTTC
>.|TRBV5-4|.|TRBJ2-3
CASSLGQLSTDTQYF
TGTGCCAGCAGCTTGGGACAGTTATCCACAGATACGCAGTATTTT
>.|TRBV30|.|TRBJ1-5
CAWSGDKWGYQPQHF
TGTGCCTGGAGCGGGGACAAGTGGGGGTATCAGCCCCAGCATTTT
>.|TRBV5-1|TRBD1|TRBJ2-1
CASSPQDRAGEQFF
TGCGCCAGCAGCCCCCAGGACAGGGCCGGTGAGCAGTTCTTC
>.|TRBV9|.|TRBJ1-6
CASSVAFALSPLHF
TGTGCCAGCAGCGTAGCTTTCGCGCTCTCACCCCTCCACTTT
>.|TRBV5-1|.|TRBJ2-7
CASSLGQNYEQYF
TGCGCCAGCAGCTTGGGACAGAACTACGAGCAGTACTTC
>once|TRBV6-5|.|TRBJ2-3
CASSYSFGGTDTQYF
TGTGCCAGCAGTTACTCGTTCGGGGGCACAGATACGCAGTATTTT
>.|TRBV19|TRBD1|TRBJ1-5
CASRYRGQSNQPQHF
TGTGCCAGTAGGTACAGGGGGCAAAGCAATCAGCCCCAGCATTTT
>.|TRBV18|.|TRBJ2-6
CASSYGLPISSGANVLTF
TGTGCCAGCTCATACGGACTTCCCATATCCTCTGGGGCCAACGTCCTGACTTTC
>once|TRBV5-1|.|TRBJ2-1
CASSLALGGGNEQFF
TGCGCCAGCAGCTTGGCCTTGGGGGGAGGAAATGAGCAGTTCTTC
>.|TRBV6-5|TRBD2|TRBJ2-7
CASSSRGGAYEQYF
TGTGCCAGCAGTTCTCGGGGGGGCGCGTACGAGCAGTACTTC
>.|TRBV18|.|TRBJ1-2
CASSPPILGYTF
TGTGCCAGCTCACCACCAATACTCGGCTACACCTTC